The 13 T cell receptor beta chains presented below share a single source sample, sequenced in a study of shared clonotypes between healthy human individuals. Profiled with immunoSEQ multiplex PCR; TCRdb holds only in-frame clones, not every one. Of hundreds of thousands of clones in the sample, roughly 91% are singletons; the top ten hold around 15%. Sequenced sample: memory CD8+ T cells sorted from blood. Noted subset: CD45RO+ cells pooled with CCR7-negative TemRA cells. These receptors all come from a man between 18 and 29 years old in good health.

The CDR3, as DNA: TGCGCCAGCAGTGGTCCGTCGGGAGGGCCTTCAGATACGCAGTATTTT. Encoded protein: CASSGPSGGPSDTQYF. This chain joins TRBV10-1 and TRBJ2-3, with 8 bases matching TRBD2. Germline CDR1 reads WNHNN; CDR2 reads SYGVQD (reference sequence). The CDR3 runs 16 residues. Germline trimming cut 4 bases from V and 4 bases from J; bases unmatched to any gene: 10.

The CDR3 protein is CASSLPHLGLGNTIYF. The CDR3 region has the DNA TGTGCCAGCAGCTTACCCCATTTGGGGCTTGGAAACACCATATATTTT. The V and J genes are TRBV11-3 and TRBJ1-3; D is perhaps TRBD1 (5 bases). Trimming removed 2 bases from V and 3 bases from J, with 14 bases in between. CDR1 is SGHNT and CDR2 is YENEEA in the germline V gene. The CDR3 spans 16 residues.

This rearrangement joins TRBV4-3 to TRBJ2-7; TRBD1 or TRBD2 may be the D gene (5 bases each). Germline V gene data show CDR1 as LGHNA and CDR2 as YSLEER. The V and J ends lost 3 bases and 6 bases respectively, with 15 bases between them. The CDR3 is 14 residues long. Here the CDR3 reads CASSQRGEFSEQYF. Here the CDR3 DNA reads TGCGCCAGCAGCCAGAGGGGAGAGTTCAGCGAGCAGTACTTC.

The V and J genes are TRBV6-5 and TRBJ2-7; 11 bases map to TRBD1. The CDR3 spans 15 residues. The V gene end was trimmed by 7 bases and the J gene end by 4 bases; junction bases not matched to a gene: 9. Looked up from germline, CDR1 is MNHEY and CDR2 is SVGAGI. CDR3 coding DNA: TGTGCCAGCAACCCCTCCGGGACAGGGGGGTACGAGCAGTACTTC. Its translation is CASNPSGTGGYEQYF.

Comments on this clone: This specimen includes other DNA sequences encoding the same CDR3. This chain connects TRBV7-9 to TRBJ1-5; unclear D gene. The CDR3 is 12 residues long. The V end was cut by 1 base, the J end by 4 bases, with 2 bases between. CDR1 is SEHNR and CDR2 is FQNEAQ in the germline V gene (reference sequence). The CDR3, as DNA: TGTGCCAGCAGCTTAGGTAATCAGCCCCAGCATTTT. As protein: CASSLGNQPQHF.

This clone has only one observation. V is TRBV2 and J is TRBJ2-7; 10 bases match TRBD2. The V and J ends lost 6 bases and 2 bases, in that order; junction bases with no gene match: 10. CDR3 size: 16 residues. Germline CDR1 is SNHLY and CDR2 is FYNNEI. The CDR3 DNA reads as TGTGCCAGCAGATTTTTAGGACTAGCGGTAACCTACGAGCAGTACTTC. It specifies CASRFLGLAVTYEQYF.

The chain combines TRBV28 with TRBJ2-2; 12 bases align to TRBD2. V shed 3 bases, J shed 2 bases, and the junction held 7 bases outside the gene matches. The CDR3 length is 18 residues. Germline lookup yields CDR1 MDHEN and CDR2 SYDVKM. The CDR3 sequence is CASSLGGLAGFNTGELFF. In DNA, the CDR3 is TGTGCCAGCAGTTTGGGGGGACTAGCGGGCTTTAACACCGGGGAGCTGTTTTTT. Full variable domain (remainder filled in from reference TRBV28 and TRBJ2-2): DVKVTQSSRYLVKRTGEKVFLECVQDMDHENMFWYRQDPGLGLRLIYFSYDVKMKEKGDIPEGYSVSREKKERFSLILESASTNQTSMYLCASSLGGLAGFNTGELFFGEGSRLTVL.

This sequence joins TRBV9 and TRBJ2-2; D not resolved. Trimming stripped 3 bases from V and 6 bases from J, with 9 bases between. There are 13 residues in the CDR3. Germline CDR1 is SGDLS and CDR2 is YYNGEE. This CDR3 is CASSEPRPGELFF. The CDR3 DNA sequence: TGTGCCAGCAGCGAGCCCCGTCCCGGGGAGCTGTTTTTT.

The chain uses TRBV7-8 and TRBJ2-3; no definite D call. V lost 2 bases, J lost 4 bases, and 4 bases lay in between. Germline CDR1 reads SGHVS; CDR2 reads FQNEAQ. The CDR3 loop spans 12 amino acids. The CDR3 coding sequence is TGTGCCAGCAGCTTACCCCCAGATACGCAGTATTTT. It codes for CASSLPPDTQYF.

Details on this clone: Other DNA sequences in this specimen translate into the identical CDR3. The J gene is TRBJ2-6, the V gene TRBV27, with D perhaps matching TRBD1 or TRBD2 (5 bases each). Trimming shortened V by 1 base and J by 3 bases, and 10 bases separated the two germline ends. The germline V gene encodes CDR1 MNHEY and CDR2 SMNVEV (reference sequence). The CDR3 has 16 amino acids. CDR3 loop: CASSLLGVSGANVLTF. In DNA, the CDR3 is TGTGCCAGCAGTTTATTGGGGGTGAGTGGGGCCAACGTCCTGACTTTC. Looking up the rest from reference TRBV27 and TRBJ2-6 gives the full variable domain: EAQVTQNPRYLITVTGKKLTVTCSQNMNHEYMSWYRQDPGLGLRQIYYSMNVEVTDKGDVPEGYKVSRKEKRNFPLILESPSPNQTSLYFCASSLLGVSGANVLTFGAGSRLTVL.

This clone was seen only once. This chain links TRBV11-2 with TRBJ1-6; D possibly corresponds to TRBD1 (5 bases). V lost 5 bases, J lost 9 bases, and 17 bases lay in between. Per the germline V gene, CDR1 is SGHAT and CDR2 is FQNNGV. The length of the CDR3 is 15 residues. In DNA, the CDR3 is TGTGCCAGCAGCCCCTCCGGGGCCGCGAGTTCACCCCTCCACTTT. Amino acids: CASSPSGAASSPLHF.

The J gene is TRBJ2-3, the V gene TRBV29-1, with TRBD1 identical over 11 bases. The V segment lost 7 bases and the J segment 4 bases; nucleotides outside the gene matches: 7. This CDR3 is 14 amino acids long. Germline-derived CDR1 and CDR2 are SQVTM and ANQGSEA. CDR3 DNA sequence: TGCAGCGCAGGGACAGGGGGAGAGGCAGATACGCAGTATTTT. It codes for CSAGTGGEADTQYF.

The gene calls are TRBV4-2 and TRBJ1-1; TRBD1 matches at 9 bases. The CDR3 runs to 13 residues. Germline CDR1 and CDR2: LGHNA and YNFKEQ. J lost 9 bases, V lost 3 bases, and 5 bases had no gene match. The CDR3 nucleotides are TGTGCCAGCAGCCACGGACAGGGGCTGCAAGCTTTCTTT. Translating gives CASSHGQGLQAFF.